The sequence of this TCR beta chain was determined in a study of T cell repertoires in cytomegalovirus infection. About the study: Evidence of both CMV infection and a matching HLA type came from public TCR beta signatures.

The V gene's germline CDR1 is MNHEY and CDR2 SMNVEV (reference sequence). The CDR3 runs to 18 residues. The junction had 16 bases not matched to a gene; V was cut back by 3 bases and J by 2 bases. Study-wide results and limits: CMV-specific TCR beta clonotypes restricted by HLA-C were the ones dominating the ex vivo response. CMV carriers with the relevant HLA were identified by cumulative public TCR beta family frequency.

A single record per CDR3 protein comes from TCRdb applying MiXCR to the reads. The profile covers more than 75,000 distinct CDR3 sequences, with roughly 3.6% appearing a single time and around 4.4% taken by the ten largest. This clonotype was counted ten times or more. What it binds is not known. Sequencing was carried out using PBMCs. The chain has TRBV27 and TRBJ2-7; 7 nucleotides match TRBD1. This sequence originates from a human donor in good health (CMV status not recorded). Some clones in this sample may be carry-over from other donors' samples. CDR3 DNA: TGTGCCAGCAGTTTTGAAATTCCGGGACAGCTGCTACCCTACGAGCAGTACTTC. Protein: CASSFEIPGQLLPYEQYF.